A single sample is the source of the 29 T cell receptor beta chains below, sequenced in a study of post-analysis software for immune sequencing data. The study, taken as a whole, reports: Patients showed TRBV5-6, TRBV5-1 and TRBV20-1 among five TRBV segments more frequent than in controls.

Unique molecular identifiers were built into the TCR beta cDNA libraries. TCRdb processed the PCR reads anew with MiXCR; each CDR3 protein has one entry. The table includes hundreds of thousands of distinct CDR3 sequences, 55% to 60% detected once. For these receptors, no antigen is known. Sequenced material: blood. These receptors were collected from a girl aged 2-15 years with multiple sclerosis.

The chain's CDR3 is CSVAVSHEQYF. CDR3 coding DNA: TGCAGCGTTGCGGTCAGCCACGAGCAGTACTTC. V usage is TRBV29-1 and J usage is TRBJ2-7; D call uncertain. Between the trimmed V and J ends, which lost 4 bases and 5 bases, there was a span of 9 bases. The CDR3 totals 11 residues. CDR1 SQVTM and CDR2 ANQGSEA come from the germline V gene.

The chain's CDR3 is CSVDRQGGGDTQYF. The DNA for the CDR3 is TGCAGCGTTGATCGGCAGGGCGGGGGAGATACGCAGTATTTT. The chain recombines TRBV29-1 with TRBJ2-3; TRBD2 agrees at 7 bases. The germline V gene encodes CDR1 SQVTM and CDR2 ANQGSEA. V trimming: 3 bases; J trimming: 5 bases; junction bases outside the gene matches: 8. This CDR3 is 14 amino acids long.

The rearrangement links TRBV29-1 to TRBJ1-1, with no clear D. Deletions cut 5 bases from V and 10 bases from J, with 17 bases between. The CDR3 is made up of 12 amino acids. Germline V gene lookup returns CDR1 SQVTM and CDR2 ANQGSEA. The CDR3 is CSVLELSRLAFF. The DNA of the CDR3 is TGCAGCGTTTTGGAGTTATCGCGCCTAGCTTTCTTT.

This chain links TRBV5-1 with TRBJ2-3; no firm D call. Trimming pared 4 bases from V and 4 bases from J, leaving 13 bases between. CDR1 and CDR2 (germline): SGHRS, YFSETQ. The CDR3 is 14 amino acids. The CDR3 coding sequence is TGCGCCAGCAGCCTCCCCAACCCGGCAGATACGCAGTATTTT. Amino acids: CASSLPNPADTQYF.

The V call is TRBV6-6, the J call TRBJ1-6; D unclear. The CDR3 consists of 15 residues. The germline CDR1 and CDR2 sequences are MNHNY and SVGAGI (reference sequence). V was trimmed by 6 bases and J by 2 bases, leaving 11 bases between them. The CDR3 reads CASSPRRAYNSPLHF. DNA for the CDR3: TGTGCCAGCAGCCCCCGGAGGGCCTATAATTCACCCCTCCACTTT.

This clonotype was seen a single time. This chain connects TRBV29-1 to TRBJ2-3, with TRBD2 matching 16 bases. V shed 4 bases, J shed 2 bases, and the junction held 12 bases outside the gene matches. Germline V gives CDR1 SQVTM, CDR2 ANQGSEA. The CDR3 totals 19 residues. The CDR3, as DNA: TGCAGCGTTGGAGAATCCGGGACTAGCGGGAGGGCCCTCACAGATACGCAGTATTTT. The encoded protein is CSVGESGTSGRALTDTQYF.

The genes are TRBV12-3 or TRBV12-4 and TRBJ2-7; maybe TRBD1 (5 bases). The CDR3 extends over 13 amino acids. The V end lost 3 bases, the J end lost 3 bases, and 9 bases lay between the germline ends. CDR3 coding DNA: TGTGCCAGCAGTTTCACAGGCCACTACGAGCAGTACTTC. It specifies CASSFTGHYEQYF.

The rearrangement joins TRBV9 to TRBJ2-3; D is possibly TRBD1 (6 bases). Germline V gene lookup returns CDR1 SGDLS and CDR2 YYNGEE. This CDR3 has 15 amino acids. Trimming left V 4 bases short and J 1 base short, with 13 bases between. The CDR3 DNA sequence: TGTGCCAGCAGCCTCAGAGGGGGAGGCACAGATACGCAGTATTTT. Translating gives CASSLRGGGTDTQYF.

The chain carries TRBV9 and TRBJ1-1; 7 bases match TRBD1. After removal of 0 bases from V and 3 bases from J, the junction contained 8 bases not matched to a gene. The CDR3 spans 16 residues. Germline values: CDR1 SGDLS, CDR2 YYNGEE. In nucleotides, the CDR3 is TGTGCCAGCAGCGTAGGTTTGACAGGGAGGGACACTGAAGCTTTCTTT. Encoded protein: CASSVGLTGRDTEAFF. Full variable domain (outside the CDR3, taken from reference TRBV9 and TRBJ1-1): DSGVTQTPKHLITATGQRVTLRCSPRSGDLSVYWYQQSLDQGLQFLIQYYNGEERAKGNILERFSAQQFPDLHSELNLSSLELGDSALYFCASSVGLTGRDTEAFFGQGTRLTVV.

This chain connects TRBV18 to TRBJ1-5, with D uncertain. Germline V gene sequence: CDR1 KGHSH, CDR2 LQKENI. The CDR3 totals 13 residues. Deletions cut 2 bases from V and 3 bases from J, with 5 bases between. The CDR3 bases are TGTGCCAGCTCACCAGACGTCAATCAGCCCCAGCATTTT. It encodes CASSPDVNQPQHF.

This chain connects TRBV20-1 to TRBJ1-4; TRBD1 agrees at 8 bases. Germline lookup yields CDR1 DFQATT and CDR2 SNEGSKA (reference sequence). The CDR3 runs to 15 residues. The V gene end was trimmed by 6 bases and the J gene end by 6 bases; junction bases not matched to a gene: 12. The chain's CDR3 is CSAPLQGEGYEKLFF. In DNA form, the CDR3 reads TGCAGTGCCCCCTTACAGGGGGAAGGGTATGAAAAACTGTTTTTT.

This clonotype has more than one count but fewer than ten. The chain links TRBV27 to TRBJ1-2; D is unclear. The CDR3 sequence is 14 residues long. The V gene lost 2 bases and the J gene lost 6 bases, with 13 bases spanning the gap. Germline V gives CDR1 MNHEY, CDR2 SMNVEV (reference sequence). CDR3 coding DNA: TGTGCCAGCAGTTTACTGGGTCCGGGGAATGGCTACACCTTC. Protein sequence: CASSLLGPGNGYTF.

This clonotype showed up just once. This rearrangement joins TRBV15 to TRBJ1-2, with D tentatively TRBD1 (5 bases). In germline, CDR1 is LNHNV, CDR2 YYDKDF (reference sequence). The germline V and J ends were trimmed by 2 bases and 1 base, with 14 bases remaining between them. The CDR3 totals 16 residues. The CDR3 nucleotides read TGTGCCACCAGCAGACCTGCCCCGACAGTTAACTATGGCTACACCTTC. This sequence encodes CATSRPAPTVNYGYTF.

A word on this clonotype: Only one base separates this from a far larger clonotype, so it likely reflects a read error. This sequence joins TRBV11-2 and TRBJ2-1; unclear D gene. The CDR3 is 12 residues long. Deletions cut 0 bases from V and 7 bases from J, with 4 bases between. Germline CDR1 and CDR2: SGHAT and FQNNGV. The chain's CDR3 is CASSLEWNEQFF. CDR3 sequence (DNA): TGTGCCAGCAGCTTAGAGTGGAATGAGCAGTTCTTC.

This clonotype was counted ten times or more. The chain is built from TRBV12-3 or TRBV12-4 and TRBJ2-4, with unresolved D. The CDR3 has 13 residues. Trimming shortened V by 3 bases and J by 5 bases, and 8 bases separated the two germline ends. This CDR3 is CASSLSAENIQYF. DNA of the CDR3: TGTGCCAGCAGTTTGTCGGCAGAAAACATTCAGTACTTC.

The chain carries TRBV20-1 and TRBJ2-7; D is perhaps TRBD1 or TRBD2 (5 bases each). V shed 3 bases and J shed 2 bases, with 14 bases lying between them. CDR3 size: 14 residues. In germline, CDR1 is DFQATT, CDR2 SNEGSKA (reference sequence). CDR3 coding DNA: TGCAGTGCTAGGCCCGGGGCGCCGACCTACGAGCAGTACTTC. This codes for CSARPGAPTYEQYF.

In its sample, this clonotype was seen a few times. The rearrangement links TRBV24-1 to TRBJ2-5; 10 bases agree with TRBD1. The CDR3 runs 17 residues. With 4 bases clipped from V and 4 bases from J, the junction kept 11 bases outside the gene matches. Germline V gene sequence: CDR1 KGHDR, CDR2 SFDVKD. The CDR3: CATSEPGTGVLGETQYF. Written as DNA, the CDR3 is TGTGCCACCAGTGAGCCCGGGACAGGGGTTCTAGGAGAGACCCAGTACTTC.

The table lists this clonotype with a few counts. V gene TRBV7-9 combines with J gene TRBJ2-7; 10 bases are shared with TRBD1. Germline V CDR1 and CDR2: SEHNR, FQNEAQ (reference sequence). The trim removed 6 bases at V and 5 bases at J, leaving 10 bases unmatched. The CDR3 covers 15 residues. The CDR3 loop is CASSPAGTGDHEQYF. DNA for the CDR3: TGTGCCAGCAGTCCCGCCGGGACAGGGGACCACGAGCAGTACTTC.

CDR3 residues: CASSPWAETTYEQYF. The DNA for the CDR3 is TGCGCCAGCAGCCCTTGGGCGGAGACGACCTACGAGCAGTACTTC. The chain joins TRBV5-1 to TRBJ2-7, with D hard to call. Germline V gene sequence: CDR1 SGHRS, CDR2 YFSETQ. The ends were cut back, 4 bases at V and 2 bases at J, with 16 bases in the middle. The CDR3 length is 15 residues.

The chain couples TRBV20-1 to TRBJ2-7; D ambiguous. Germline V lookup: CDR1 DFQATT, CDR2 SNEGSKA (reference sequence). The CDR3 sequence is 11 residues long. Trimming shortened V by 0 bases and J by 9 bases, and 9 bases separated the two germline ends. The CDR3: CSAREAGGQYF. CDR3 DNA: TGCAGTGCTAGAGAGGCCGGTGGGCAGTACTTC.

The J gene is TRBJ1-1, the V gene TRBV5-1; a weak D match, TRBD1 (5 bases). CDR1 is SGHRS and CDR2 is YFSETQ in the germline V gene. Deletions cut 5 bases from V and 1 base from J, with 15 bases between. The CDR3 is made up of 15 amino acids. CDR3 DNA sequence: TGCGCCAGCAGTGTGATGGGACGGGAGAACACTGAAGCTTTCTTT. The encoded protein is CASSVMGRENTEAFF.

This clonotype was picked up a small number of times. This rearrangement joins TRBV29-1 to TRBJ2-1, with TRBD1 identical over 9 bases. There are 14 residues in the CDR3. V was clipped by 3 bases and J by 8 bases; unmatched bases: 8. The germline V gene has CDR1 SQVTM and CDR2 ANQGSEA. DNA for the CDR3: TGCAGCGTTGAGCCGGGACAGGGTATCCATGAGCAGTTCTTC. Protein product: CSVEPGQGIHEQFF.

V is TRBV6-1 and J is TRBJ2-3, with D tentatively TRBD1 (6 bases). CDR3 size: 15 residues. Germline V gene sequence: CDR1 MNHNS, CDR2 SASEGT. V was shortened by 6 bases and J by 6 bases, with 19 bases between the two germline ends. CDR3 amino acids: CASSGQPRFGDTQYF. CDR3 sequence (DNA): TGTGCCAGCAGCGGACAGCCTCGGTTCGGCGATACGCAGTATTTT.

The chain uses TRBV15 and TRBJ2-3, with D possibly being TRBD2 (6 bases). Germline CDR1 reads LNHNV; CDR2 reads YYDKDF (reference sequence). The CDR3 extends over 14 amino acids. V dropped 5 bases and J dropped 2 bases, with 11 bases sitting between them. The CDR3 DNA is TGTGCCACCAGCGGGGGACTCCACACAGATACGCAGTATTTT. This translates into CATSGGLHTDTQYF.

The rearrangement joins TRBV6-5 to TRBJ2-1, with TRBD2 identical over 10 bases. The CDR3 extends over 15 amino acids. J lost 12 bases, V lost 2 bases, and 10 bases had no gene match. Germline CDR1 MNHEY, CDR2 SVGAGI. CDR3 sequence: CASSYVSGGSDGQFF. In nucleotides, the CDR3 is TGTGCCAGCAGTTACGTTAGCGGGGGGAGCGATGGGCAGTTCTTC.

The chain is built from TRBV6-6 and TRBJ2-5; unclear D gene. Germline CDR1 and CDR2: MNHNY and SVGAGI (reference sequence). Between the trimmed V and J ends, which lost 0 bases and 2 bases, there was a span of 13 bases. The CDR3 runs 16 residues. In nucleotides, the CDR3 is TGTGCCAGCAGTTACTCGGTTATTGGCAGGCAAGAGACCCAGTACTTC. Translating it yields CASSYSVIGRQETQYF.

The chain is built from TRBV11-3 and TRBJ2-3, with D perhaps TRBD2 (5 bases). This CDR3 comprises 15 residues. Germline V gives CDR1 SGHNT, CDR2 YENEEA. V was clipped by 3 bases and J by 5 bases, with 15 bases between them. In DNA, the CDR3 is TGTGCCAGCAGCTTTTCCGGGAACCTTGGAGATACGCAGTATTTT. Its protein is CASSFSGNLGDTQYF.

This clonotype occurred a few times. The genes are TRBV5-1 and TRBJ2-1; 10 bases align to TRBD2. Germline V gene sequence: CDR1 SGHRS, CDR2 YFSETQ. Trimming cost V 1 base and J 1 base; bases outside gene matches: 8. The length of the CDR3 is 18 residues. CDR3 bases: TGCGCCAGCAGCTTGTTACAGCGGGGGGGCCTTTCCTACAATGAGCAGTTCTTC. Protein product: CASSLLQRGGLSYNEQFF.

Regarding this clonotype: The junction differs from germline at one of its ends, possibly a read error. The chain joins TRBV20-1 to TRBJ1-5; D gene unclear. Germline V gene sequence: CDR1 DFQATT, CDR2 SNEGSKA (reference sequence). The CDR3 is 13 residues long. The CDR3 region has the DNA TGCAGTGCTAGAGTTCAGGCAGGTCAGCCTCAGCATTTT. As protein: CSARVQAGQPQHF.